This is a list of T cell receptor beta chains from one sample in a study of blood T cell repertoires in COVID-19. Libraries were prepared by immunoSEQ multiplex PCR; TCRdb keeps only in-frame clonotypes and omits some of them. The sample lists some 250,000 clones; around 86% were seen once. Sequenced sample: PBMCs or T cells enriched from blood (not recorded which). These receptors were taken from a woman aged 40 to 50 with acute COVID-19. Each CDR3 is given with its conserved first and last residue. A D gene is named only where the DNA matches it firmly. Some rows mark clone size as missing; the rest say once, few, many or name a class of expanded clone.

V gene	clone size	J gene	D gene	CDR3 DNA	CDR3 protein
TRBV10-2	.	TRBJ2-7	TRBD2	TGCGCCAGCAGTCCTACTAGCGGGAGATTCCACGAGCAGTACTTC	CASSPTSGRFHEQYF
TRBV7-8	.	TRBJ1-2	.	TGTGCCAGCAGTCCACAAGGCCTAGGTGGCTACACCTTC	CASSPQGLGGYTF
TRBV15	.	TRBJ1-6	TRBD1	TGTGCCACCAGCAGCATCGGGACAGGGGGCTTTAGTTCACCCCTCCACTTT	CATSSIGTGGFSSPLHF
TRBV7-3	.	TRBJ1-1	.	TGTGCCAGCAGCTTAGGTTCAGAGAACACTGAAGCTTTCTTT	CASSLGSENTEAFF
TRBV7-3	.	TRBJ1-2	TRBD1	TGTGCCAGCAGCTCGTCCAGGTTGGGACAGGGCTCCTATGGCTACACCTTC	CASSSSRLGQGSYGYTF
TRBV5-5	.	TRBJ2-7	.	TGTGCCAGCAGCTTGGAGGCGGACTCGAACTACGAGCAGTACTTC	CASSLEADSNYEQYF
TRBV6-5	.	TRBJ2-1	.	TGTGCCAGCAGCCCAAGGAGTCTTCGATACAATGAGCAGTTCTTC	CASSPRSLRYNEQFF
TRBV6-5	.	TRBJ2-7	TRBD1	TGTGCCAGCAGTTACTTAGGCCCCCGGGACAGCTACGAGCAGTACTTC	CASSYLGPRDSYEQYF
TRBV27	.	TRBJ1-1	.	TGTGCCAGCAGCCATAGTGGGGCCGGGAACACTGAAGCTTTCTTT	CASSHSGAGNTEAFF
TRBV3-1/TRBV3-2	once	TRBJ1-3	.	TGTGCCAGCAGCCAAAGCAGCGCTGGAAACACCATATATTTT	CASSQSSAGNTIYF
TRBV3-1/TRBV3-2	.	TRBJ1-1	.	TGTGCCAGCAGCCTCTGGCAGGGCGCTGAAGCTTTCTTT	CASSLWQGAEAFF
TRBV9	.	TRBJ2-1	TRBD2	TGTGCCAGCAGCGTAGGAATAGCGGGAGTTGAGCAGTTCTTC	CASSVGIAGVEQFF
TRBV3-1/TRBV3-2	.	TRBJ2-5	TRBD1	TGTGCCAGCAGCCAAAACCGGGACAGCCTTTGGGAGACCCAGTACTTC	CASSQNRDSLWETQYF
TRBV13	.	TRBJ2-1	TRBD2	TGTGCCAGCAGCGTCGGGACTAGCGGGCCCTACAATGAGCAGTTCTTC	CASSVGTSGPYNEQFF
TRBV5-1	.	TRBJ2-7	TRBD1	TGCGCCAGCAGCTTGACGATGGGACAGGGTGCCTACGAGCAGTACTTC	CASSLTMGQGAYEQYF
TRBV10-1	.	TRBJ2-7	TRBD2	TGCGCCAGCAGTGTTAGCGGGAGCTACGAGCAGTACTTC	CASSVSGSYEQYF
TRBV6-5	.	TRBJ2-2	TRBD2	TGTGCCGGACAGCGGGAGGAAACCGGGGAGCTGTTTTTT	CAGQREETGELFF
TRBV21-1	.	TRBJ2-1	.	TGTGCCAGCAGCAAAGTGGACATACACAATGAGCAGTTCTTC	CASSKVDIHNEQFF
TRBV30	.	TRBJ2-2	.	TGTGCCTGGAGTCGGGAATTAGGGGAGCTGTTTTTT	CAWSRELGELFF
TRBV5-1	.	TRBJ1-1	.	TGCGCCAGCAGCTTGAGTCCAGGGGCTGAAGCTTTCTTT	CASSLSPGAEAFF
TRBV2	.	TRBJ2-7	TRBD2	TGTGCCAGCAGTTTAGCGGGAGGGCCGAAAGAGCAGTACTTC	CASSLAGGPKEQYF
TRBV13	.	TRBJ2-1	.	TGTGCCAGCAGCTTAGGGCAGCGTCTGGATGAGCAGTTCTTC	CASSLGQRLDEQFF
TRBV4-2	.	TRBJ2-3	TRBD2	TGTGCCAGCAGCCAAGAATTTTCACTAGCGGGAGGGTCCACAGATACGCAGTATTTT	CASSQEFSLAGGSTDTQYF
TRBV19	.	TRBJ2-3	TRBD2	TGTGCCAGTAGTATACCACTAGCGGGAGGCACAGATACGCAGTATTTT	CASSIPLAGGTDTQYF
TRBV6-1	once	TRBJ2-7	TRBD2	TGTGCCAGCAGTGAACATACTAGCGGGAGGACCTACGAGCAGTACTTC	CASSEHTSGRTYEQYF
TRBV29-1	.	TRBJ2-7	TRBD1	TGCAGCGTTGTTATAGGGGGCGACGAGCAGTACTTC	CSVVIGGDEQYF
TRBV19	.	TRBJ1-2	.	TGTGCCAGTAGTATTGGGACAAGGAACTATGGCTACACCTTC	CASSIGTRNYGYTF
TRBV5-1	.	TRBJ1-3	TRBD1	TGCGCCAGCGCCCGGGACAGGTCCTCTGGAAACACCATATATTTT	CASARDRSSGNTIYF
TRBV6-5	.	TRBJ2-1	.	TGTGCCAGCAGACAAGCAGGGTATGAGCAGTTCTTC	CASRQAGYEQFF
TRBV7-9	.	TRBJ2-1	.	TGTGCCAGCAGCTCACTAGCCTGGTATGAGCAGTTCTTC	CASSSLAWYEQFF
TRBV24-1	once	TRBJ2-2	.	TGTGCCACCAGTGATTTCCGCACCGGGGAGCTGTTTTTT	CATSDFRTGELFF
TRBV4-2	once	TRBJ1-6	.	TGTGCCAGCAGCCAATACGGGGTAGGATCACCCCTCCACTTT	CASSQYGVGSPLHF
TRBV27	.	TRBJ1-4	.	TGTGCCAGCAGTTCCAGGGGCAATAATGAAAAACTGTTTTTT	CASSSRGNNEKLFF
TRBV5-6	.	TRBJ2-1	TRBD2	TGTGCCAGCAGCCCTAGCGGGAGAACCTACAATGAGCAGTTCTTC	CASSPSGRTYNEQFF
TRBV6-5	.	TRBJ2-7	TRBD2	TGTGCCAGCAGTTACTCGACGACTAGCGGCGAGCAGTACTTC	CASSYSTTSGEQYF
TRBV4-1	once	TRBJ1-5	.	TGCGCCAGCAGCCCCCAGGGGCTCAATCAGCCCCAGCATTTT	CASSPQGLNQPQHF
TRBV9	few	TRBJ2-3	TRBD1	TGTGCCAGCAGCGTCCAACTGACAGGGGACACAGATACGCAGTATTTT	CASSVQLTGDTDTQYF
TRBV6-6	.	TRBJ2-3	TRBD2	TGTGCCAGCAGTCATAACGCCGGGACTAGCGGGACAGATACGCAGTATTTT	CASSHNAGTSGTDTQYF
TRBV7-6	.	TRBJ2-2	TRBD2	TGTGCCAGCAGCCCAGTCCTCGGTAGCGGGAGCGCCGGGGAGCTGTTTTTT	CASSPVLGSGSAGELFF
TRBV24-1	.	TRBJ1-1	.	TGTGCCACCAGTGAAGGTCGTGAGGCTGAAGCTTTCTTT	CATSEGREAEAFF
TRBV19	once	TRBJ1-5	.	TGTGCCAGTAGTGCCCGGACAGTGCAGCCCCAGCATTTT	CASSARTVQPQHF
TRBV19	.	TRBJ2-1	.	TGTGCCAGTAGTAGGTCTAGTCGGGTCAATGAGCAGTTCTTC	CASSRSSRVNEQFF
TRBV10-2	.	TRBJ2-3	TRBD2	TGCGCCAGGCATTTGAGCGGGACTAGCACAGATACGCAGTATTTT	CARHLSGTSTDTQYF
TRBV27	.	TRBJ2-7	TRBD2	TGTGCCAGCACCCTACTAGCGGGAGTTCCCCACTTGGTGGGGCAGTACTTC	CASTLLAGVPHLVGQYF
TRBV28	.	TRBJ1-1	.	TGTGCCAGCAGTACCCCAAGTCGAGACACTGAAGCTTTCTTT	CASSTPSRDTEAFF
TRBV6-5	few	TRBJ2-3	TRBD2	TGTGCCAGCAGTCGGACTAGCATGAGCACAGATACGCAGTATTTT	CASSRTSMSTDTQYF
TRBV29-1	.	TRBJ1-3	.	TGCAGCGTTCGACAGGCCCATAACTCTGGAAACACCATATATTTT	CSVRQAHNSGNTIYF
TRBV7-9	.	TRBJ2-1	.	TGTGCCAGCAGCTTAGATCAGGGTTTTCCCAATGAGCAGTTCTTC	CASSLDQGFPNEQFF
TRBV7-6	.	TRBJ2-1	TRBD2	TGTGCCAGCAGCTACATAGCGGGAGGGTTAAATGAGCAGTTCTTC	CASSYIAGGLNEQFF
TRBV5-4	.	TRBJ2-7	TRBD2	TGTGCCAGCAGCCCGGGACTAGCGGAGGCCTACGAGCAGTACTTC	CASSPGLAEAYEQYF
TRBV2	.	TRBJ2-3	TRBD2	TGTGCCAGCAGCAAAACTTCACTAGCGGGAGCAGATACGCAGTATTTT	CASSKTSLAGADTQYF
TRBV11-3	.	TRBJ2-3	TRBD2	TGTGCCAGCAGCAGGCGGACTAGCGGGAGTCGAGATACGCAGTATTTT	CASSRRTSGSRDTQYF
TRBV11-3	.	TRBJ1-1	.	TGTGCCAGCAGCCAGCCCCGGAGGAACCCAGAAGCTTTCTTT	CASSQPRRNPEAFF
TRBV18	once	TRBJ1-1	.	TGTGCCAGCTCACCAGGGGGGGAGGGTGAAGCTTTCTTT	CASSPGGEGEAFF
TRBV29-1	.	TRBJ1-2	TRBD1	TGCAGCGTTGAGGACAGGGACTATGGCTACACCTTC	CSVEDRDYGYTF
TRBV14	.	TRBJ2-1	TRBD2	TGTGCCAGCACCCAGACTAGCGGGGGTGCAAATGAGCAGTTCTTC	CASTQTSGGANEQFF
TRBV11-2	.	TRBJ2-7	.	TGTGCCAGCAGCTTAGAAGCCCCCTACGAGCAGTACTTC	CASSLEAPYEQYF
TRBV19	.	TRBJ2-1	.	TGTGCCAGTAGGCCGGGACACACCACCTACAATGAGCAGTTCTTC	CASRPGHTTYNEQFF
TRBV3-1/TRBV3-2	.	TRBJ2-2	TRBD1	TGTGCCAGCAGCCCTCGACAGGGACAACCGACGATGATCGGGGAGCTGTTTTTT	CASSPRQGQPTMIGELFF
TRBV5-6	.	TRBJ1-5	.	TGTGCCAGCAGCTTGAAGGGGTGGGAACAGCCCCAGCATTTT	CASSLKGWEQPQHF